This TCR beta chain was observed in a study of cytomegalovirus exposure and HLA in healthy donors. Study results and caveats: Per published reports, the classifier diagnosed cytomegalovirus status with high specificity and sensitivity. Associated with cytomegalovirus, according to the listing, were 164 TCR beta chains.

Researchers ran the PCR with 60 Vbeta and 13 Jbeta primers. Repertoires were generated with immunoSEQ multiplex PCR, while TCRdb's copy carries only in-frame clones and drops some. The sample lists approximately 150,000 clones, roughly three quarters seen once, with under 4% in the top ten. After removal of 3 bases from V and 3 bases from J, the junction contained 17 bases not matched to a gene. The germline V gene has CDR1 MDHEN and CDR2 SYDVKM. CDR3 length equals 19 residues. As concerns this clone: Its antigen is unidentified.

This clonotype originated in a human donor in good health. The chain is built from TRBV28 and TRBJ2-3; 8 bases fit TRBD2. Sequencing input: PBMCs. The CDR3 DNA follows: TGTGCCAGCAGTTTTACCCTCGAGGTGGCAGCGGGGGATACAGATACGCAGTATTTT. Protein product: CASSFTLEVAAGDTDTQYF.